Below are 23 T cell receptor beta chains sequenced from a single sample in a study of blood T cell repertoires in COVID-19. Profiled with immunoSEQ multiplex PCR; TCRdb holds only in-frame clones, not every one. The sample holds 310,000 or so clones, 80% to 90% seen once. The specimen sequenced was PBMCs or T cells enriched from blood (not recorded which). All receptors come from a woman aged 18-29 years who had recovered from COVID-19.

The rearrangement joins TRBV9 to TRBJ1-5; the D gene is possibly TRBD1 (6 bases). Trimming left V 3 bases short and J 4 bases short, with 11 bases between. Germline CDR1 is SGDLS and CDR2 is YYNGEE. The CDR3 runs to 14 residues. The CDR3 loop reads CASSASGANQPQHF. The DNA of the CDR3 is TGTGCCAGCAGCGCCTCAGGGGCTAATCAGCCCCAGCATTTT.

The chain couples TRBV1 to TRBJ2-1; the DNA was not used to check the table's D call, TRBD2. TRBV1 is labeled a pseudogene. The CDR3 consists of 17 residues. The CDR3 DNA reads TGCACCAGCAGCCTCCAATGCCCAGCGGACTCCTACAATGAGCAGTTCTTC. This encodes CTSSLQCPADSYNEQFF.

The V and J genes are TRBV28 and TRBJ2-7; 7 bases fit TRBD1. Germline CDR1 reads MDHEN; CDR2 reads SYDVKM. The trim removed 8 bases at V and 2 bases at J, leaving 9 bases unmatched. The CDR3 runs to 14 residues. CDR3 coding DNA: TGTGCCAGCCTAGACAGGGAAGGGACCTACGAGCAGTACTTC. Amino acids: CASLDREGTYEQYF.

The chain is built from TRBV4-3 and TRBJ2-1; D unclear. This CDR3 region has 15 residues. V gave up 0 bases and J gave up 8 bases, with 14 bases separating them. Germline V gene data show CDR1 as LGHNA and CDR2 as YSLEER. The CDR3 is CASSQEARLTDEQFF. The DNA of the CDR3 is TGCGCCAGCAGCCAAGAGGCCCGACTTACCGATGAGCAGTTCTTC.

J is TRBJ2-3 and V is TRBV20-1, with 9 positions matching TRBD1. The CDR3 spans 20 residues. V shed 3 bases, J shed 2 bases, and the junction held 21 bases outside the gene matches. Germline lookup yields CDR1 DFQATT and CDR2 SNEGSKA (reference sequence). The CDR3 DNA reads TGCAGTGCTAGTCCCACCACAGGGGGCGGGGGACCGTTCGACACAGATACGCAGTATTTT. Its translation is CSASPTTGGGGPFDTDTQYF.

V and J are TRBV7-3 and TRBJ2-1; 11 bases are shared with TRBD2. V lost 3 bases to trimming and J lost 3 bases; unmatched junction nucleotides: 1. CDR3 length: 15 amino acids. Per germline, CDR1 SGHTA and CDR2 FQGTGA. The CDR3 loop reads CASSFSGGDYNEQFF. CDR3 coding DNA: TGTGCCAGCAGCTTTAGCGGGGGGGACTACAATGAGCAGTTCTTC.

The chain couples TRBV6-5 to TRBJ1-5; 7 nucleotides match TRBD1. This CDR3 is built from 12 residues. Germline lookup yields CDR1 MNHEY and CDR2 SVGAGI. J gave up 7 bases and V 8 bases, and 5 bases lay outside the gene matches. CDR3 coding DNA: TGTGCCAGCGACAGGGTGGGACAGCCCCAGCATTTT. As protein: CASDRVGQPQHF.

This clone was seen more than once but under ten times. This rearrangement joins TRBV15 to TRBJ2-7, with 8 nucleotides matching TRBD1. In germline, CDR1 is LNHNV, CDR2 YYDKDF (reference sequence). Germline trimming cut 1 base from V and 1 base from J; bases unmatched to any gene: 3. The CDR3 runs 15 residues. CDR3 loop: CATSRGTGQSYEQYF. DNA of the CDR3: TGTGCCACCAGCAGAGGGACAGGGCAATCCTACGAGCAGTACTTC.

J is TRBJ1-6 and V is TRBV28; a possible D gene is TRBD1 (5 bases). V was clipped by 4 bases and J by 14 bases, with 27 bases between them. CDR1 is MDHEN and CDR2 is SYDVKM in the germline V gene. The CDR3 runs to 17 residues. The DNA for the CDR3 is TGTGCCAGCAGTTCGCATTCGGAGGGGTTTAGTATTTGGGCCCTCCACTTT. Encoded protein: CASSSHSEGFSIWALHF.

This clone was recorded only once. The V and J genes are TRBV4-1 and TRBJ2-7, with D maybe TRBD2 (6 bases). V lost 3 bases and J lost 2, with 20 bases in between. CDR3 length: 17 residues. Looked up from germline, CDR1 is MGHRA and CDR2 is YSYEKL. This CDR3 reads CASSHDQPRGFTYEQYF. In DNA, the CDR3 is TGCGCCAGCAGCCACGATCAACCCCGGGGGTTCACCTACGAGCAGTACTTC.

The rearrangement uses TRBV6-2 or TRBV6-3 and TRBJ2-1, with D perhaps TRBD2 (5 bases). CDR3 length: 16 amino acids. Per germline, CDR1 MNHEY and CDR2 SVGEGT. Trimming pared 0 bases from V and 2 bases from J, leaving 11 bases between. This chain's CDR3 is CASSYSGVATYNEQFF. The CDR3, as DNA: TGTGCCAGCAGTTACTCGGGAGTAGCGACCTACAATGAGCAGTTCTTC.

This CDR3 reads CASSQVSFEAFF. The CDR3 DNA reads as TGTGCCAGCAGCCAAGTTAGTTTTGAAGCTTTCTTT. This chain uses TRBV28 with TRBJ1-1; D not certain. Trimming took 6 bases from V and 7 from J, leaving 12 bases between them. CDR3 length: 12 residues. Germline V gives CDR1 MDHEN, CDR2 SYDVKM.

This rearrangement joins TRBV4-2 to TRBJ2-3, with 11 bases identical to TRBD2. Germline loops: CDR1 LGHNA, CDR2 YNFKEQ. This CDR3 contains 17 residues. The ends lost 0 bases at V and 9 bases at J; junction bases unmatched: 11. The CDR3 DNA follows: TGTGCCAGCAGCCAAGAAAGTCAACTAGCGGGAGTGCGCACGCAGTATTTT. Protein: CASSQESQLAGVRTQYF.

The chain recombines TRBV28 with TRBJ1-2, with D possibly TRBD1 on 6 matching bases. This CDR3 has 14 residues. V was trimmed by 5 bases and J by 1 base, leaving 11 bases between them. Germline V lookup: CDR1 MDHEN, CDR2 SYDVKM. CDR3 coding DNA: TGTGCCAGCAGTCTACCAGGGGATAACTATGGCTACACCTTC. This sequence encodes CASSLPGDNYGYTF.

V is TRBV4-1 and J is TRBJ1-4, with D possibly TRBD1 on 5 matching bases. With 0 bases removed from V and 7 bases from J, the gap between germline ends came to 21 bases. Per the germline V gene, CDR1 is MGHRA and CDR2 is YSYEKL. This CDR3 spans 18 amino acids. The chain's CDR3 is CASSQDQTFGREPEKLFF. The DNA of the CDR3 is TGCGCCAGCAGCCAAGATCAAACCTTTGGCAGGGAACCTGAAAAACTGTTTTTT.

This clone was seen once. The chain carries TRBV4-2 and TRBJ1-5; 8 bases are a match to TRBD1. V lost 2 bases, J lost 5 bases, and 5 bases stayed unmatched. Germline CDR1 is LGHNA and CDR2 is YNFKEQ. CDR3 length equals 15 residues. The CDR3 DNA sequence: TGTGCCAGCAGCCAATTCGACAGGGGATATCAGCCCCAGCATTTT. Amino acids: CASSQFDRGYQPQHF.

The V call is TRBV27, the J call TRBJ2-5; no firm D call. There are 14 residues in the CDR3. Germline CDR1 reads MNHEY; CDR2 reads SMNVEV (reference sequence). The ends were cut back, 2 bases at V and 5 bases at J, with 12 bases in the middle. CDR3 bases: TGTGCCAGCAGTTTAGGCGGTGGGTGGGAGACCCAGTACTTC. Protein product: CASSLGGGWETQYF.

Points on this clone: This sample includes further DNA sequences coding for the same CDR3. CDR3 DNA: TGTGCCAGCAGTTACCAAGGAGGTGGCTACACCTTC. Encoded protein: CASSYQGGGYTF. The chain recombines TRBV6-5 with TRBJ1-2; D ambiguous. The CDR3 has 12 amino acids. Germline CDR1 and CDR2: MNHEY and SVGAGI. V was pared by 2 bases and J by 7 bases, with 8 bases between.

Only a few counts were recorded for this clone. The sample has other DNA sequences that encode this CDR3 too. The CDR3, as DNA: TGTGCCAGCAGCTTAGTACAGGGGAACACTGAAGCTTTCTTT. This gives the protein CASSLVQGNTEAFF. The J gene is TRBJ1-1, the V gene TRBV7-9, with D possibly being TRBD1 (6 bases). Trimming cost V 1 base and J 1 base, with 7 bases left between them. Germline loops: CDR1 SEHNR, CDR2 FQNEAQ (reference sequence). CDR3 length equals 14 residues.

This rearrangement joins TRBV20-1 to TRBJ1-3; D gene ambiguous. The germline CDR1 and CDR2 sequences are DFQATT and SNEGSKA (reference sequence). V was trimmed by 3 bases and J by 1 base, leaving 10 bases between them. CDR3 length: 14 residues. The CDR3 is CSASHARSGNTIYF. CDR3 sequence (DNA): TGCAGTGCTAGTCATGCTAGATCTGGAAACACCATATATTTT.

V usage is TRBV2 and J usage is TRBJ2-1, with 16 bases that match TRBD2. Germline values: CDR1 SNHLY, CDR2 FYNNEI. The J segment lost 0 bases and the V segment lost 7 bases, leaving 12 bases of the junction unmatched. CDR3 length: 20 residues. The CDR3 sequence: CASNGDPGLAGGPSYNEQFF. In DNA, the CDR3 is TGTGCCAGCAACGGAGACCCGGGACTAGCGGGGGGGCCCTCCTACAATGAGCAGTTCTTC.

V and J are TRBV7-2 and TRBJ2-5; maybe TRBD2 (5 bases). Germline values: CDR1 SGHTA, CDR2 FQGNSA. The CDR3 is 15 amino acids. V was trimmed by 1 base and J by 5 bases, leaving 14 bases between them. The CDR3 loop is CASSLEISPGETQYF. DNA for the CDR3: TGTGCCAGCAGCTTAGAAATCTCCCCGGGGGAGACCCAGTACTTC.

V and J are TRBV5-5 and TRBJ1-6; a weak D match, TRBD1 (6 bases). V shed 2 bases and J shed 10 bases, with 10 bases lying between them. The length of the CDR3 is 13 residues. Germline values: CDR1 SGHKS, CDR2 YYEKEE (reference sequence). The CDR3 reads CASSFYQGSPLHF. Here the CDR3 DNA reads TGTGCCAGCAGCTTTTATCAGGGGTCACCCCTCCACTTT.